This T cell receptor beta chain was sequenced for a study of radiation and T cells in renal cell carcinoma (dated by TCRdb to the early 2020s). The study in broad terms: Samples came from a clinical trial, in which primary renal cell carcinomas received 15 Gy stereotactic body radiation therapy followed by nephrectomy 4 weeks later. TCR beta sequencing covered over 50 samples in total, comprising 25 or so tumors and roughly 27 peripheral blood samples. In the 40 to 60 samples combined, several million unique CDR3 nucleotide sequences were found, encoding 2,658,974 unique CDR3 amino acid sequences.

With respect to this clone: The clone's antigen remains unknown. Base qualities are not at hand, and no much larger clone is one base apart.

The immunoSEQ kit was used, according to the manufacturer's recommendations, to generate TCR beta libraries from genomic DNA. To prepare libraries, a first multiplex PCR with proprietary primers was run, followed by a second PCR that added unique barcodes, and a bead cleanup was done after each round. A kit-provided positive control reaction and a negative control reaction were included in every sample batch. The final libraries underwent checking on an Agilent 4200 TapeStation D1000 ScreenTape, volumetric pooling, and quantification by qPCR. Sequencing ran on an Illumina NextSeq500 with a MidOutput 150-cycle cartridge, using 156 Read1 and 15 Index1 cycles with kit custom primers. The pooled library was loaded at 0.75 to 1 pM, and around 20% PhiX control was spiked in. The authors' analysis ran thus. Vendor-processed data were analyzed in R, with a clonotype defined as all T cells sharing the same CDR3 nucleotide sequence. In the clone abundance analyses, frequencies in each sample were normalized to that sample's 10,000 most abundant clones. Public T cell clones, which averaged fewer than five per sample, were removed prior to analysis. An abundance difference of at least 32-fold between compartments was the criterion for calling clonotypes tumor-enriched or baseline blood-enriched. A beta-binomial differential abundance model was used to identify clonotypes that expanded or contracted between blood time points. Tumor-blood repertoire similarity was measured with the Baroni-Urbani and Buser coefficient, and group comparisons used two-tailed Wilcoxon tests in R. The table was pulled from immuneACCESS by TCRdb, which kept in-frame rearrangements only. Such tables lose some clones; where checked, under half of the loss comes from unresolved V genes, and the rest has no known cause. Clone size and the V and J calls come from that table; the DNA yielded D and trimming. The sample table records 100,000 to 150,000 clones; about 81% of these occur just once. Around 1.8% of the sample is in the top ten clones.

The time point label, as the study defines it: blood 2 weeks post-SBRT. The treatment or condition tag for this specimen amounts to: 15 Gy SBRT to primary tumor, nephrectomy 4 weeks later. To follow tumor-enriched clonotypes, peripheral blood was collected serially from radiation-treated patients at baseline and again at 2 weeks and 4 weeks after SBRT. Renal cell carcinoma with clear cell pathology was present in all patients. The QIAamp DNA Blood Mini Kit (Qiagen) was used to prepare genomic DNA for TCR sequencing. The analyses included only samples that passed all quality control checks. Based on the germline V gene, the CDR1 and CDR2 sequences are SGHAT and FQNNGV. The trim is 3 bases for V and 2 bases for J, with a gap of 9 bases between the germline ends. The CDR3 goes from the cysteine to the phenylalanine over 14 residues. Just the 42-base CDR3 DNA is kept, in frame starting at base 1. Results and caveats for the whole study, not just this receptor: Dynamics of the blood repertoire were not tracked past 4 weeks after treatment. Top tumor clonotypes rose in blood from baseline to 2 weeks post-radiation, then contracted by 4 weeks, suggesting transient expansion of tumor-resident clones. The single-armed trial design could not address effects of radiation dose or scheduling on the TCR repertoire. No pretreatment tumor biopsies were available, so the baseline intratumoral presence of clonotypes could not be determined.

The sequence derives from a woman aged 60 to 75 with renal cell carcinoma. The sample consisted of blood, taken from a patient whose treatment included radiotherapy and nephrectomy. The chain links TRBV11-2 with TRBJ2-3; the D gene may be TRBD1 or TRBD2, since each aligns over 5 bases. The CDR3 protein sequence reads: CASSFRGDTDTQYF. The nucleotide sequence reads as follows: TGTGCCAGCAGCTTCCGAGGGGACACAGATACGCAGTATTTT.